The 26 T cell receptor beta chains given below trace back to one sample, sequenced in a study of T cell responses to AZD1222 COVID-19 vaccine. Measured with immunoSEQ multiplex PCR; TCRdb has only the in-frame clones, and not every one. Of 110,000 or so clones in the sample, approximately 85% were seen once. The specimen was peripheral blood, collected on day 0 of AZD1222 vaccination. The receptors here all came from an adult in good health.

This sequence joins TRBV4-1 and TRBJ2-7; 10 bases are a match to TRBD1. With 3 bases clipped from V and 1 base from J, the junction kept 3 bases outside the gene matches. CDR1 MGHRA and CDR2 YSYEKL come from the germline V gene. The CDR3 contains 15 residues. The CDR3 here is CASSQTGGASYEQYF. The CDR3 DNA follows: TGCGCCAGCAGCCAGACAGGGGGCGCTTCCTACGAGCAGTACTTC.

The gene calls are TRBV27 and TRBJ1-6, with 7 bases fitting TRBD1. Germline loops: CDR1 MNHEY, CDR2 SMNVEV (reference sequence). V was pared by 5 bases and J by 0 bases, with 13 bases of the junction left unmatched. This CDR3 contains 19 residues. The CDR3 DNA is TGTGCCAGCAGTCGAACAGGGACAGTTCAGAGCTCCTATAATTCACCCCTCCACTTT. Translation: CASSRTGTVQSSYNSPLHF.

The rearrangement uses TRBV7-6 and TRBJ1-5; 11 bases fit TRBD1. J gave up 5 bases and V 5 bases, and 5 bases lay outside the gene matches. Germline V gives CDR1 SGHVS, CDR2 FNYEAQ. The CDR3 is 15 residues long. The CDR3 DNA is TGTGCCAGCAGCCCGGGGACAGGGGGACATCAGCCCCAGCATTTT. This codes for CASSPGTGGHQPQHF.

The chain carries TRBV5-1 and TRBJ2-7, with a weak D call TRBD1 (6 bases). The ends were cut back, 0 bases at V and 6 bases at J, with 16 bases in the middle. The CDR3 contains 15 residues. Germline V gives CDR1 SGHRS, CDR2 YFSETQ. CDR3 in amino acids: CASSLETGQGIEQYF. CDR3 bases: TGCGCCAGCAGCTTGGAGACCGGGCAGGGGATCGAGCAGTACTTC.

V is TRBV29-1 and J is TRBJ2-7; a possible D gene is TRBD1 (7 bases). Trimming took 6 bases from V and 2 from J, leaving 14 bases between them. In germline, CDR1 is SQVTM, CDR2 ANQGSEA. The CDR3 is 13 residues long. The CDR3 nucleotides read TGCAGCGTCCCCGCAGGGGGGACCTACGAGCAGTACTTC. It codes for CSVPAGGTYEQYF.

The chain joins TRBV13 to TRBJ1-5; D remains ambiguous. The CDR3 runs to 13 residues. Germline V gives CDR1 PRHDT, CDR2 FYEKMQ (reference sequence). The germline V and J ends were trimmed by 2 bases and 4 bases, with 6 bases remaining between them. The CDR3 DNA reads TGTGCCAGCAGCTTACTCAGGAATCAGCCCCAGCATTTT. This encodes CASSLLRNQPQHF.

V usage is TRBV18 and J usage is TRBJ1-2, with 7 bases lining up with TRBD1. This CDR3 has 15 amino acids. Germline V gene lookup returns CDR1 KGHSH and CDR2 LQKENI. V shed 6 bases and J 4 bases; nucleotides not matched to a gene: 11. The CDR3 loop reads CASSPDRLPGYGYTF. The CDR3 region has the DNA TGTGCCAGCTCCCCGGACAGGTTGCCTGGCTATGGCTACACCTTC.

V is TRBV24-1 and J is TRBJ2-7; 10 bases line up with TRBD1. The V gene end was trimmed by 3 bases and the J gene end by 4 bases; junction bases not matched to a gene: 11. The CDR3 is 17 residues long. In germline, CDR1 is KGHDR, CDR2 SFDVKD. CDR3 sequence (DNA): TGTGCCACCAGTGATCCGCAGGCCGGGACAGGGGTTTACGAGCAGTACTTC. It specifies CATSDPQAGTGVYEQYF.

The chain's CDR3 is CASSTGISYEQYF. DNA of the CDR3: TGTGCCAGCAGCACAGGGATCTCCTACGAGCAGTACTTC. This rearrangement joins TRBV28 to TRBJ2-7, with D possibly being TRBD1 (6 bases). The germline V gene has CDR1 MDHEN and CDR2 SYDVKM. The CDR3 is 13 residues long. Trimming shortened V by 6 bases and J by 0 bases, and 9 bases separated the two germline ends.

This clone was seen a handful of times. The chain is built from TRBV28 and TRBJ1-5; TRBD1 might be the D (6 bases). Trimming took off 5 bases at V and 6 bases at J, with 17 bases between the two ends. The CDR3 consists of 15 residues. The germline V gene encodes CDR1 MDHEN and CDR2 SYDVKM. CDR3: CASSDQWGQVQPQHF. The CDR3 DNA is TGTGCCAGCAGTGACCAATGGGGGCAAGTTCAGCCCCAGCATTTT. The whole variable domain, filled in from reference TRBV28 and TRBJ1-5, reads DVKVTQSSRYLVKRTGEKVFLECVQDMDHENMFWYRQDPGLGLRLIYFSYDVKMKEKGDIPEGYSVSREKKERFSLILESASTNQTSMYLCASSDQWGQVQPQHFGDGTRLSIL.

The chain has TRBV9 and TRBJ2-7, with D maybe TRBD2 (6 bases). The CDR3 loop spans 16 amino acids. Trimming cost V 7 bases and J 1 base, with 21 bases left between them. Germline V CDR1 and CDR2: SGDLS, YYNGEE. CDR3 sequence: CASAENRGGGSYEQYF. CDR3 sequence (DNA): TGTGCCAGCGCCGAGAATCGAGGTGGGGGGTCCTACGAGCAGTACTTC.

The genes are TRBV6-5 and TRBJ2-7; D could derive from TRBD1 or TRBD2 (5 bases each). V was shortened by 8 bases and J by 3 bases, with 14 bases between the two germline ends. The germline gives CDR1 MNHEY, CDR2 SVGAGI. The CDR3 extends over 13 amino acids. The CDR3 sequence is CASAPGRDYEQYF. In nucleotides, the CDR3 is TGTGCCAGCGCTCCGGGACGGGACTACGAGCAGTACTTC.

The chain carries TRBV5-8 and TRBJ1-4; D is possibly TRBD1 (5 bases). CDR1 SGHTS and CDR2 YDEGEE come from the germline V gene. The CDR3 spans 16 residues. V lost 4 bases and J 4 bases, leaving 17 bases between the germline ends. This CDR3 is CASSPSWGYHNEKLFF. CDR3 nucleotides: TGTGCCAGCAGCCCCAGCTGGGGGTATCATAATGAAAAACTGTTTTTT.

This rearrangement joins TRBV30 to TRBJ2-3; the match to TRBD2 covers 10 bases. This CDR3 is 15 amino acids long. V was clipped by 0 bases and J by 1 base; unmatched bases: 1. Germline V gives CDR1 GTSNPN, CDR2 SVGIG (reference sequence). The CDR3 here is CAWSVLAGGTDTQYF. The CDR3 nucleotides are TGTGCCTGGAGTGTGCTAGCGGGGGGCACAGATACGCAGTATTTT.

The chain employs TRBV13 and TRBJ2-3, with TRBD2 matching 7 bases. The CDR3 is made up of 14 amino acids. Germline loops: CDR1 PRHDT, CDR2 FYEKMQ (reference sequence). The ends lost 4 bases at V and 5 bases at J; junction bases unmatched: 6. The CDR3 DNA reads as TGTGCCAGCAGCTCGAGACTAGCTGGAGATACGCAGTATTTT. Its translation: CASSSRLAGDTQYF.

The chain couples TRBV7-3 to TRBJ2-7; D remains ambiguous. The CDR3 contains 11 residues. Trimming shortened V by 4 bases and J by 3 bases, and 4 bases separated the two germline ends. Germline V gene data show CDR1 as SGHTA and CDR2 as FQGTGA. This CDR3 is CASSSNYEQYF. For the CDR3, the DNA is TGTGCCAGCAGCTCAAACTACGAGCAGTACTTC.

This rearrangement joins TRBV5-1 to TRBJ2-5; either TRBD1 or TRBD2 may supply D (5 bases each). Germline values: CDR1 SGHRS, CDR2 YFSETQ. The CDR3 loop spans 13 amino acids. V dropped 4 bases and J dropped 4 bases, with 11 bases sitting between them. The CDR3 nucleotides are TGCGCCAGCAGCACCCGGGACGGAGAGACCCAGTACTTC. This codes for CASSTRDGETQYF.

The rearrangement links TRBV7-8 to TRBJ1-6; D is uncertain. Trimming took 1 base from V and 7 from J, leaving 11 bases between them. Germline V gene data show CDR1 as SGHVS and CDR2 as FQNEAQ. The CDR3 extends over 15 amino acids. CDR3 residues: CASSLVAKGNSPLHF. The DNA of the CDR3 is TGTGCCAGCAGCTTAGTGGCTAAGGGCAATTCACCCCTCCACTTT. Based on the CDR3 plus reference TRBV7-8 and TRBJ1-6, the full variable domain is GAGVSQSPRYKVAKRGQDVALRCDPISGHVSLFWYQQALGQGPEFLTYFQNEAQLDKSGLPSDRFFAERPEGSVSTLKIQRTQQEDSAVYLCASSLVAKGNSPLHFGNGTRLTVT.

The chain uses TRBV5-1 and TRBJ2-3, with 12 bases identical to TRBD2. The V gene end was trimmed by 7 bases and the J gene end by 6 bases; junction bases not matched to a gene: 9. The CDR3 has 15 residues. Germline V gene lookup returns CDR1 SGHRS and CDR2 YFSETQ. CDR3 in DNA: TGCGCCAGCGACCTAGCGGGGGGGCGGGAGGATACGCAGTATTTT. Translated: CASDLAGGREDTQYF. Variable domain in full (rest from reference TRBV5-1 and TRBJ2-3): KAGVTQTPRYLIKTRGQQVTLSCSPISGHRSVSWYQQTPGQGLQFLFEYFSETQRNKGNFPGRFSGRQFSNSRSEMNVSTLELGDSALYLCASDLAGGREDTQYFGPGTRLTVL.

The DNA of the CDR3 is TGTGCCAGCAGCTCGACAGGGAGCTCCTACGAGCAGTACTTC. Encoded protein: CASSSTGSSYEQYF. The V and J genes are TRBV7-9 and TRBJ2-7; 7 bases agree with TRBD1. This CDR3 region has 14 residues. Trimming cost V 4 bases and J 0 bases; bases outside gene matches: 3. Per the germline V gene, CDR1 is SEHNR and CDR2 is FQNEAQ (reference sequence).

The chain is built from TRBV7-9 and TRBJ2-5, with a possible D match to TRBD2 (6 bases). Trimming pared 4 bases from V and 5 bases from J, leaving 11 bases between. CDR1 SEHNR and CDR2 FQNEAQ come from the germline V gene (reference sequence). This CDR3 contains 13 residues. The CDR3 reads CASSWEVTETQYF. The CDR3, as DNA: TGTGCCAGCAGCTGGGAGGTCACGGAGACCCAGTACTTC.

V gene TRBV12-3 or TRBV12-4 combines with J gene TRBJ1-1, with D possibly TRBD1 on 5 matching bases. CDR3 length: 12 residues. Trimming shortened V by 2 bases and J by 5 bases, and 6 bases separated the two germline ends. The CDR3 DNA sequence: TGTGCCAGCAGTTTACAGGGAACTGAAGCTTTCTTT. It specifies CASSLQGTEAFF.

The V gene is TRBV21-1, the J gene TRBJ2-5; the table's D call of TRBD2 was not tested on the DNA. TRBV21-1 corresponds to a pseudogene. The length of the CDR3 is 12 residues. As DNA, the CDR3 is TGTGCCAGCAGCAAATCCCCGGAGACCCAGTACTTC. It is translated as CASSKSPETQYF.

The rearrangement joins TRBV21-1 to TRBJ1-1. TRBV21-1 is classified as a pseudogene. This CDR3 is built from 11 residues. This chain's CDR3 is CASMRNTEAFF. The CDR3 coding sequence is TGTGCCAGCATGAGGAACACTGAAGCTTTCTTT.

The chain uses TRBV11-3 and TRBJ2-1; D uncertain. Per the germline V gene, CDR1 is SGHNT and CDR2 is YENEEA. The CDR3 has 17 residues. The V end was cut by 0 bases, the J end by 2 bases, with 14 bases between. The CDR3 DNA reads TGTGCCAGCAGCTTAGAGGGCTCGACCACCCCCTACAATGAGCAGTTCTTC. Its protein product is CASSLEGSTTPYNEQFF. The full variable domain, in which reference TRBV11-3 and TRBJ2-1 provide the parts outside the CDR3, is EAGVVQSPRYKIIEKKQPVAFWCNPISGHNTLYWYLQNLGQGPELLIRYENEEAVDDSQLPKDRFSAERLKGVDSTLKIQPAELGDSAVYLCASSLEGSTTPYNEQFFGPGTRLTVL.

The chain is built from TRBV3-1 (or the pseudogene TRBV3-2) and TRBJ2-1; TRBD2 agrees at 9 bases. The CDR3 is 15 amino acids. Per the germline V gene, CDR1 is LGHDT and CDR2 is YNNKEL (reference sequence). The ends lost 0 bases at V and 8 bases at J; junction bases unmatched: 5. The CDR3 sequence is CASSQDGSGSYEQFF. In nucleotides, the CDR3 is TGTGCCAGCAGCCAAGATGGTAGCGGGAGCTATGAGCAGTTCTTC.